This record looks at one T cell receptor beta chain sequence and its context. Its antigen remains unknown. The PCR used 60 Vbeta and 13 Jbeta primers. Sequencing used immunoSEQ multiplex PCR; TCRdb keeps in-frame clones, though not all of them. The profile shows roughly 140,000 clones, roughly 82% of them singletons. Germline lookup yields CDR1 LGHNA and CDR2 YNFKEQ. CDR3 length: 13 residues. Trimming removed 0 bases from V and 4 bases from J, with 6 bases in between. This sample stems from a study of cytomegalovirus exposure and HLA in healthy donors. Study-level results: It was likely that a cluster of highly shared sequence variants was a sequencing artifact.

The donors (healthy individuals) were bone marrow donors. The rearrangement joins TRBV4-2 to TRBJ1-1; D unclear. This TCR came from a woman between 50 and 59 years old in good health and CMV-seropositive. Sequencing was done on a sample of PBMCs. The CDR3 reads CASSQEGGTEAFF. The CDR3 nucleotides are TGTGCCAGCAGCCAAGAAGGAGGCACTGAAGCTTTCTTT.